This is a list of T cell receptor beta chains from one sample in a study of blood T cell repertoires in COVID-19. The data were produced by immunoSEQ multiplex PCR, yet TCRdb's version contains in-frame clones alone and is incomplete. Among roughly 330,000 clones listed, more than 75% were seen once. Material: peripheral blood. The receptors were gathered from a woman in her forties or fifties with active or convalescent COVID-19. Both conserved end residues are part of each CDR3. A D gene is named only where the DNA matches it firmly. Not every row has a clone size; where given, it reads once, few, many or a size class.

J gene | D gene | clone size | V gene | CDR3 DNA | CDR3 protein
TRBJ1-1 | TRBD1 | once | TRBV19 | TGTGCCAGTAGTTTCCCTCTTCCGGGACAGGGGCCTAGGACTGAAGCTTTCTTT | CASSFPLPGQGPRTEAFF
TRBJ2-7 | TRBD1 | NA | TRBV5-5 | TGTGCCAGCAACACCGGGACAGGCGGCTACGAGCAGTACTTC | CASNTGTGGYEQYF
TRBJ2-5 | NA | NA | TRBV2 | TGTGCCAGCAGGAAACAGGGTTTGGCGCAAGAGACCCAGTACTTC | CASRKQGLAQETQYF
TRBJ2-7 | TRBD1 | NA | TRBV7-2 | TGTGCCAGCAGCTTAGGTTCAGGGGGTTCCTACGAGCAGTACTTC | CASSLGSGGSYEQYF
TRBJ1-1 | NA | NA | TRBV28 | TGTGCCAGCAGTTTATCGCACGGGGTGAACACTGAAGCTTTCTTT | CASSLSHGVNTEAFF
TRBJ2-5 | TRBD2 | NA | TRBV27 | TGTGCCAGCAGTCCCCTAGCGGGATGGGGGGAAGAGACCCAGTACTTC | CASSPLAGWGEETQYF
TRBJ2-5 | TRBD2 | once | TRBV7-2 | TGTGTCAGCAGTTTGGGACTAGCGGGGAAAGAGACCCAGTACTTC | CVSSLGLAGKETQYF
TRBJ1-2 | NA | few | TRBV19 | TGTGCCAGTAGTAATCCAGGGGCCGGTGCGGCGCACTATGGCTACACCTTC | CASSNPGAGAAHYGYTF
TRBJ2-2 | NA | NA | TRBV6-5 | TGTGCCAGCAGTTACTCGGGACTCACCAACACCGGGGAGCTGTTTTTT | CASSYSGLTNTGELFF
TRBJ1-5 | NA | NA | TRBV7-2 | TGTGCCAGCAGCTTAGGTGACGGGAATCAGCCCCAGCATTTT | CASSLGDGNQPQHF
TRBJ2-1 | NA | NA | TRBV21-1 | TGTGCCAGCATTCGACATTTCTCCTACAATGAGCAGTTCTTC | CASIRHFSYNEQFF
TRBJ1-4 | NA | few | TRBV4-1 | TGCGCCAGCAGCCAAGCCGACGGACTCCTTAATGAAAAACTGTTTTTT | CASSQADGLLNEKLFF
TRBJ1-3 | TRBD1 | NA | TRBV29-1 | TGCAGCGTAGACAGGACAGGGACAGGAAACACCATATATTTT | CSVDRTGTGNTIYF
TRBJ2-7 | NA | NA | TRBV19 | TGTGCCAGTAGGGTCGGGAACTCCTACGAGCAGTACTTC | CASRVGNSYEQYF
TRBJ2-1 | TRBD2 | once | TRBV25-1 | TGTGCCAGCAGTGAAGGGACTAGCGGGGGACATTCTGAGCAGTTCTTC | CASSEGTSGGHSEQFF
TRBJ2-3 | NA | once | TRBV3-1/TRBV3-2 | TGTGCCAGCAGCCTGGGCAGCTATACGCAGTATTTT | CASSLGSYTQYF
TRBJ2-2 | NA | once | TRBV29-1 | TGCAGCGCACGGACAGTCGCGAACACCGGGGAGCTGTTTTTT | CSARTVANTGELFF
TRBJ2-3 | NA | once | TRBV5-6 | TGTGCCAGCAGCATGACAGTCACAGATACGCAGTATTTT | CASSMTVTDTQYF